This T cell receptor (beta chain) was profiled in a study of blood T cell repertoires in COVID-19. Study overall: Material from acute and convalescent COVID-19 was sourced from the United States, Italy and Spain. From T cells, B-cell-depleted T cells, or PBMCs came the material, which was cDNA or gDNA.

Clones were read by immunoSEQ multiplex PCR, and TCRdb kept only the in-frame ones, dropping some. Here the sample spans about 310,000 clones, 87% being singletons. CDR1 is SGHNT, CDR2 YENEEA, per germline. The CDR3 is 15 residues long. The V gene end was trimmed by 5 bases and the J gene end by 7 bases; junction bases not matched to a gene: 12. This chain links TRBV11-3 with TRBJ2-3, with 7 bases aligning to TRBD1. The TCR originated in a woman between 18 and 29 years old who had recovered from COVID-19. The specimen was PBMCs or T cells enriched from blood (not recorded which). CDR3 sequence (DNA): TGTGCCAGCAGCATGAGACAGGGCCCCGGTTATACGCAGTATTTT. It codes for CASSMRQGPGYTQYF.